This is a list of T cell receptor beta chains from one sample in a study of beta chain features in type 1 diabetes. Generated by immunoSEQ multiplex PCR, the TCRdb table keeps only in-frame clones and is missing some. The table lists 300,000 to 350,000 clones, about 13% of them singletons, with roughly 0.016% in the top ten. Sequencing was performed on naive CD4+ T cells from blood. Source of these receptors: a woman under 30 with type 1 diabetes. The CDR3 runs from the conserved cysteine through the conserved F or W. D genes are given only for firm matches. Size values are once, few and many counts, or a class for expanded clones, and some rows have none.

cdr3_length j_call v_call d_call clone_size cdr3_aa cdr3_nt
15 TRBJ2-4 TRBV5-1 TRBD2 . CASSPGLAGVDIQYF TGCGCCAGCAGCCCGGGACTAGCGGGAGTTGACATTCAGTACTTC
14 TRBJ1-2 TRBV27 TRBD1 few CASGTGQGNYGYTF TGTGCCAGCGGAACGGGACAGGGCAACTATGGCTACACCTTC
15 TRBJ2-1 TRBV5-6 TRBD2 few CASREGLAAYNEQFF TGTGCCAGCAGGGAGGGACTAGCAGCATACAATGAGCAGTTCTTC
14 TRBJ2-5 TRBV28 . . CASSHRPIKETQYF TGTGCCAGCAGTCACAGGCCTATCAAGGAGACCCAGTACTTC
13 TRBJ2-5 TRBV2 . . CASSELQQETQYF TGTGCCAGCAGTGAACTCCAGCAAGAGACCCAGTACTTC
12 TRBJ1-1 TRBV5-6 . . CASSPGAGVAFF TGTGCCAGCAGCCCCGGGGCAGGGGTGGCTTTCTTT
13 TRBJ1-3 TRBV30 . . CAWSAQGGDTIYF TGTGCCTGGAGCGCCCAGGGAGGAGACACCATATATTTT
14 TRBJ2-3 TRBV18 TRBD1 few CASSPGTGRDTQYF TGTGCCAGCTCACCCGGGACAGGGAGAGATACGCAGTATTTT
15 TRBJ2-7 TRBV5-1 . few CASSPAGSTVYEQYF TGCGCCAGCAGTCCCGCCGGGAGTACCGTCTACGAGCAGTACTTC
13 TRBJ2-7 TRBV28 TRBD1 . CASSSGQGYEQYF TGTGCCAGCAGTTCGGGACAGGGCTACGAGCAGTACTTC
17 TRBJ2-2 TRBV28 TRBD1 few CASHRGARGRGTGELFF TGTGCCAGCCACAGGGGGGCACGGGGAAGAGGCACCGGGGAGCTGTTTTTT
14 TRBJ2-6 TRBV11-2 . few CASSFISGANVLTF TGTGCCAGCAGCTTCATCTCTGGGGCCAACGTCCTGACTTTC
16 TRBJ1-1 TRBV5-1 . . CASSLGLQNTNTEAFF TGCGCCAGCAGCTTGGGTTTGCAGAATACGAACACTGAAGCTTTCTTT
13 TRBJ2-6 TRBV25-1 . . CASQNSGANVLTF TGTGCCAGCCAAAACTCTGGGGCCAACGTCCTGACTTTC
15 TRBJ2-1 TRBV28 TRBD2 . CARETEREIYNEQFF TGTGCCAGGGAAACGGAGCGGGAGATCTACAATGAGCAGTTCTTC
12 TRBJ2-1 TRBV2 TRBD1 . CASRTGASEQFF TGTGCCAGCAGGACAGGGGCCAGTGAGCAGTTCTTC
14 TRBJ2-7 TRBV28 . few CASSFRLAKYEQYF TGTGCCAGCAGTTTCAGGCTAGCTAAGTACGAGCAGTACTTC
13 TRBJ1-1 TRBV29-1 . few CSVEVVLNTEAFF TGCAGCGTTGAAGTCGTACTCAACACTGAAGCTTTCTTT
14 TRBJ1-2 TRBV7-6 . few CASSYKEGAGGYTF TGTGCCAGCAGTTATAAAGAGGGAGCGGGAGGCTACACCTTC
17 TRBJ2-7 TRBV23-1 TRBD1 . CASDWTGGIWESEEQYF TGCGCCAGTGATTGGACAGGGGGCATATGGGAGTCAGAGGAGCAGTACTTC
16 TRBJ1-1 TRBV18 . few CASSPPSWGGDTEAFF TGTGCCAGCTCTCCACCTTCCTGGGGAGGGGACACTGAAGCTTTCTTT
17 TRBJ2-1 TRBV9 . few CASSVGGGIAQRNEQFF TGTGCCAGCAGCGTAGGTGGGGGGATAGCACAGCGAAATGAGCAGTTCTTC
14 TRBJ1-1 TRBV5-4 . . CASSSRQAPNEAFF TGTGCCAGCAGCTCACGACAGGCCCCTAATGAAGCTTTCTTT
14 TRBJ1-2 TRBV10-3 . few CAITTLPTNYGYTF TGTGCCATCACCACGCTACCAACCAACTATGGCTACACCTTC
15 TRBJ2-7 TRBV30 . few CAWSVRGGSSYEQYF TGTGCCTGGAGTGTACGGGGAGGATCCTCCTACGAGCAGTACTTC
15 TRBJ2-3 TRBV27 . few CASSLSVLVTDTQYF TGTGCCAGCAGTTTATCGGTACTAGTTACAGATACGCAGTATTTT
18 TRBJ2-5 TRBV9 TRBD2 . CASSARDFGLAGQETQYF TGTGCCAGCAGCGCGAGGGACTTTGGACTAGCGGGGCAAGAGACCCAGTACTTC
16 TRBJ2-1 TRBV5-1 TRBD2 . CASSPDLAGNYNEQFF TGCGCCAGCAGCCCGGACCTAGCGGGGAACTACAATGAGCAGTTCTTC
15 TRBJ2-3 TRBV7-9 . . CASSLALAYSHTQYF TGTGCCAGCAGCTTAGCCCTTGCCTATTCCCATACGCAGTATTTT
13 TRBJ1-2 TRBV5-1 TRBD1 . CASSPFTGDGYTF TGCGCCAGCAGCCCTTTCACAGGGGATGGCTACACCTTC
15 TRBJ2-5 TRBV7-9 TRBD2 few CASSLAPIAGGPQYF TGTGCCAGCAGCTTAGCGCCCATAGCGGGAGGGCCCCAGTACTTC
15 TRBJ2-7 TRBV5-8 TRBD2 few CASSLGGLASGEQYF TGTGCCAGCAGCTTGGGTGGACTAGCGTCGGGAGAGCAGTACTTC
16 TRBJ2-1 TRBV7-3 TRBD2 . CASSVLAGDGNNEQFF TGTGCCAGCAGCGTATTAGCGGGAGATGGGAACAATGAGCAGTTCTTC
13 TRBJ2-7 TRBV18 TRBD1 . CASSLGQNYEQYF TGTGCCAGCTCACTGGGACAGAACTACGAGCAGTACTTC
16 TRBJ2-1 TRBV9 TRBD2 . CASTRGREASYNEQFF TGTGCCAGCACCCGGGGGCGGGAGGCCTCCTACAATGAGCAGTTCTTC
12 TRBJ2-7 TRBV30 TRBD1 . CAWRQGSYEQYF TGTGCCTGGCGACAGGGGTCCTACGAGCAGTACTTC
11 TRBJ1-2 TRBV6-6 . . CASRGVYGYTF TGTGCCAGCAGGGGAGTCTATGGCTACACCTTC
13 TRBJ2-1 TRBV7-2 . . CASSPGTWNEQFF TGTGCCAGCAGCCCCGGGACATGGAATGAGCAGTTCTTC
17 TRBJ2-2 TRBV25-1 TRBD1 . CASSPPRTGVNTGELFF TGTGCCAGCAGCCCTCCCCGGACAGGGGTCAACACCGGGGAGCTGTTTTTT
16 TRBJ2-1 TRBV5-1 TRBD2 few CASSLASGRGYDEQFF TGCGCCAGCAGCCTGGCTAGCGGGAGAGGTTACGATGAGCAGTTCTTC
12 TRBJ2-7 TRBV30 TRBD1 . CACENRGYEQYF TGTGCCTGTGAGAACAGGGGGTACGAGCAGTACTTC
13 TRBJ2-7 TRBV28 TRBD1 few CASRPGQGYEQYF TGTGCCAGCAGACCTGGACAGGGCTACGAGCAGTACTTC
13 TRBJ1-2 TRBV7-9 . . CASSPGPPEGYTF TGTGCCAGCAGCCCCGGTCCTCCCGAGGGCTACACCTTC
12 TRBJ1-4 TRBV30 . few CAWSRGNEKLFF TGTGCCTGGAGTCGGGGAAATGAAAAACTGTTTTTT
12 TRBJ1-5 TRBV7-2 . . CASSLGGAAQHF TGTGCCAGCAGCTTAGGAGGTGCGGCCCAGCATTTT
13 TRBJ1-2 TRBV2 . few CASSEDRDYGYTF TGTGCCAGCAGTGAAGACAGGGATTATGGCTACACCTTC
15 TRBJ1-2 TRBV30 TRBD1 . CAWSETGGTRFGYTF TGTGCCTGGAGTGAGACAGGGGGAACGAGGTTTGGCTACACCTTC